The 22 T cell receptor beta chains below were found in one sample sequenced in a study of technical replicates of blood from a few donors (TCRdb year 2017). Receptor libraries were prepared by the immunoSEQ multiplex PCR assay. This is the immuneACCESS table as TCRdb keeps it, with only in-frame sequences that have V and J called. A part of the clones is gone; compared with another copy, unresolved V genes explain less than half, and the rest is unexplained. Counted in this sample were around 80,000 clones; around 91% of them appeared once. The top ten clones comprise less than 0.5% of the sample. The sequenced sample consisted of T cells isolated from PBMCs. These TCRs come from a human donor in good health.

The J gene is TRBJ2-3, the V gene TRBV9; D is possibly TRBD2 (5 bases). CDR3 length: 14 residues. Trimming cost V 4 bases and J 1 base, with 10 bases left between them. The germline CDR1 and CDR2 sequences are SGDLS and YYNGEE. In DNA, the CDR3 is TGTGCCAGCAGCCCCCGGACTGGCACAGATACGCAGTATTTT. This encodes CASSPRTGTDTQYF.

CDR3 residues: CATTGQGIGEQYF. The CDR3 bases are TGCGCCACCACGGGACAGGGGATTGGCGAGCAGTACTTC. The chain recombines TRBV5-1 with TRBJ2-7, with TRBD1 matching over 10 bases. In germline, CDR1 is SGHRS, CDR2 YFSETQ. With 9 bases clipped from V and 6 bases from J, the junction kept 9 bases outside the gene matches. The CDR3 spans 13 residues. Drawing the rest from reference TRBV5-1 and TRBJ2-7, the complete variable domain is KAGVTQTPRYLIKTRGQQVTLSCSPISGHRSVSWYQQTPGQGLQFLFEYFSETQRNKGNFPGRFSGRQFSNSRSEMNVSTLELGDSALYLCATTGQGIGEQYFGPGTRLTVT.

J is TRBJ2-5 and V is TRBV6-6; 7 bases map to TRBD1. V lost 0 bases, J lost 4 bases, and 8 bases stayed unmatched. The V gene's germline CDR1 is MNHNY and CDR2 SVGAGI (reference sequence). The length of the CDR3 is 16 residues. The CDR3 loop reads CASSYSVQGVRETQYF. The CDR3 nucleotides read TGTGCCAGCAGTTACTCGGTTCAGGGGGTAAGAGAGACCCAGTACTTC.

The chain carries TRBV4-1 and TRBJ2-7; D gene ambiguous. V lost 0 bases to trimming and J lost 4 bases, with 13 bases between them. Per germline, CDR1 MGHRA and CDR2 YSYEKL. CDR3 size: 15 residues. The CDR3 loop is CASSQDIGWLYEQYF. The CDR3 DNA follows: TGCGCCAGCAGCCAAGATATTGGCTGGCTGTACGAGCAGTACTTC.

The chain is built from TRBV6-6 and TRBJ2-1; 11 nucleotides agree with TRBD2. Germline CDR1 and CDR2: MNHNY and SVGAGI (reference sequence). The trim removed 4 bases at V and 7 bases at J, leaving 6 bases unmatched. CDR3 size: 15 residues. CDR3 loop: CASSLLAGVANEQFF. In DNA, the CDR3 is TGTGCCAGCAGTTTACTAGCGGGAGTCGCGAATGAGCAGTTCTTC.

The chain is built from TRBV6-5 and TRBJ2-7; tentatively, D is TRBD1 (5 bases). Germline assignment: CDR1 MNHEY and CDR2 SVGAGI. This CDR3 contains 14 residues. The CDR3 DNA sequence: TGTGCGAACAAAGTCCAGGGTGCTTCCCACGAGCAGTACTTC. This codes for CANKVQGASHEQYF.

This sequence joins TRBV29-1 and TRBJ2-3; unclear D gene. V was clipped by 2 bases and J by 0 bases, with 9 bases between them. The germline gives CDR1 SQVTM, CDR2 ANQGSEA. CDR3 length equals 14 residues. CDR3 sequence reads: CSVEIGSSTDTQYF. The CDR3 bases are TGCAGCGTTGAAATCGGGTCTAGCACAGATACGCAGTATTTT.

The chain is built from TRBV20-1 and TRBJ1-1, with D uncertain. The V gene lost 8 bases and the J gene lost 0 bases, with 7 bases spanning the gap. Looked up from germline, CDR1 is DFQATT and CDR2 is SNEGSKA (reference sequence). The CDR3 spans 11 residues. In DNA form, the CDR3 reads TGCAGTAAAACAGTGAACACTGAAGCTTTCTTT. The encoded protein is CSKTVNTEAFF.

This sequence joins TRBV4-3 and TRBJ2-3; D might be TRBD2 (6 bases). This CDR3 has 15 amino acids. The ends were cut back, 0 bases at V and 4 bases at J, with 11 bases in the middle. Looked up from germline, CDR1 is LGHNA and CDR2 is YSLEER. The CDR3 nucleotides are TGCGCCAGCAGCCAAGACCCGGGAGTGGCAGATACGCAGTATTTT. Amino acids: CASSQDPGVADTQYF.

This chain uses TRBV4-1 with TRBJ2-5, with 9 bases lining up with TRBD2. The CDR3 covers 15 residues. The V segment lost 2 bases and the J segment 4 bases; nucleotides outside the gene matches: 5. The V gene's germline CDR1 is MGHRA and CDR2 YSYEKL. The CDR3 here is CASSQISGSRETQYF. CDR3 nucleotides: TGCGCCAGCAGCCAAATTAGCGGGAGTAGAGAGACCCAGTACTTC.

The chain has TRBV18 and TRBJ2-7; TRBD1 aligns across 7 bases. Looked up from germline, CDR1 is KGHSH and CDR2 is LQKENI. Unmatched junction bases numbered 2, after V lost 0 bases and J lost 0 bases. The CDR3 length is 15 residues. The CDR3 protein is CASSPPGGDSYEQYF. The CDR3 nucleotides are TGTGCCAGCTCACCACCAGGGGGCGACTCCTACGAGCAGTACTTC. The full variable domain, completed using reference TRBV18 and TRBJ2-7, is NAGVMQNPRHLVRRRGQEARLRCSPMKGHSHVYWYRQLPEEGLKFMVYLQKENIIDESGMPKERFSAEFPKEGPSILRIQQVVRGDSAAYFCASSPPGGDSYEQYFGPGTRLTVT.

The chain joins TRBV6-5 to TRBJ2-7; 7 bases are a match to TRBD2. V gave up 1 base and J gave up 3 bases; unmatched junction bases: 6. Germline V gene sequence: CDR1 MNHEY, CDR2 SVGAGI. The CDR3 covers 15 residues. The CDR3 coding sequence is TGTGCCAGCAGTTACTATCGCGGGAGAGGCTACGAGCAGTACTTC. Encoded protein: CASSYYRGRGYEQYF.

The chain has TRBV7-9 and TRBJ2-7; 8 nucleotides align to TRBD1. This CDR3 region has 15 residues. Germline CDR1 SEHNR, CDR2 FQNEAQ (reference sequence). The trim removed 3 bases at V and 4 bases at J, leaving 8 bases unmatched. In DNA form, the CDR3 reads TGTGCCAGCAGCTTGGCACATCACAGGGGGTACGAGCAGTACTTC. Translation: CASSLAHHRGYEQYF.

The chain couples TRBV10-3 to TRBJ2-3, with 10 bases matching TRBD2. Germline V CDR1 and CDR2: ENHRY, SYGVKD. The junction had 11 bases not matched to a gene; V was cut back by 6 bases and J by 2 bases. This CDR3 is built from 17 residues. CDR3 coding DNA: TGTGCCATCAGCGGTCCGACTAGCGGGTCACTCACAGATACGCAGTATTTT. Its translation is CAISGPTSGSLTDTQYF.

This chain links TRBV27 with TRBJ2-7; D is unclear. Trimming removed 4 bases at V and 4 bases at J, with 14 bases between. CDR3 size: 14 residues. CDR1 and CDR2 (germline): MNHEY, SMNVEV (reference sequence). The CDR3 DNA sequence: TGTGCCAGCAGTTCCCTAGACGAGGCGTACGAGCAGTACTTC. This translates into CASSSLDEAYEQYF.

This chain uses TRBV13 with TRBJ2-2, with unresolved D. This CDR3 region has 12 residues. The germline CDR1 and CDR2 sequences are PRHDT and FYEKMQ (reference sequence). The V end was cut by 5 bases, the J end by 6 bases, with 7 bases between. The CDR3 sequence: CASSPGAGELFF. CDR3 nucleotide sequence: TGTGCCAGCAGCCCCGGTGCCGGGGAGCTGTTTTTT.

Only one count was recorded for this clone. The genes are TRBV19 and TRBJ1-1, with 7 bases matching TRBD1. The CDR3 runs to 14 residues. CDR1 and CDR2 (germline): LNHDA, SQIVND (reference sequence). Losses at the gene ends were 6 bases for V and 1 base for J; bases not matched to a gene: 5. For the CDR3, the DNA is TGTGCCAGTAGAAGACAGGGCCAGAACACTGAAGCTTTCTTT. Translation gives CASRRQGQNTEAFF.

This clone was seen only once. The chain links TRBV9 to TRBJ2-7; a weak D match, TRBD2 (6 bases). CDR3 size: 15 residues. The V end lost 4 bases, the J end lost 4 bases, and 18 bases lay between the germline ends. Germline CDR1 is SGDLS and CDR2 is YYNGEE. CDR3: CASSLKTSPLYEQYF. The CDR3, as DNA: TGTGCCAGCAGCTTGAAGACTAGTCCTCTATACGAGCAGTACTTC.

The rearrangement links TRBV25-1 to TRBJ1-5, with TRBD1 identical over 9 bases. The V segment lost 6 bases and the J segment 3 bases; nucleotides outside the gene matches: 9. The length of the CDR3 is 16 residues. Germline V gene data show CDR1 as MGHDK and CDR2 as SYGVNS. The CDR3 region has the DNA TGTGCCAGCAGCCCCCGGACAGGGGAGGACAATCAGCCCCAGCATTTT. Amino acids: CASSPRTGEDNQPQHF.

This chain's CDR3 is CASSPGGATEAFF. CDR3 sequence (DNA): TGCGCCAGCAGCCCAGGGGGTGCCACTGAAGCTTTCTTT. This chain connects TRBV4-1 to TRBJ1-1; TRBD1 aligns across 7 bases. Germline V CDR1 and CDR2: MGHRA, YSYEKL. This CDR3 has 13 residues. Germline trimming cut 4 bases from V and 4 bases from J; bases unmatched to any gene: 3.

The chain recombines TRBV18 with TRBJ1-2; unclear D gene. V was pared by 2 bases and J by 6 bases, with 13 bases between. The CDR3 is made up of 14 amino acids. CDR1 is KGHSH and CDR2 is LQKENI in the germline V gene. The CDR3 region has the DNA TGTGCCAGCTCACCAGGGGAAGAGGGTGATGGCTACACCTTC. Protein: CASSPGEEGDGYTF.

The V call is TRBV6-5, the J call TRBJ2-2; TRBD1 agrees at 8 bases. The CDR3 covers 13 residues. Losses at the gene ends were 7 bases for V and 5 bases for J; bases not matched to a gene: 3. CDR1 is MNHEY and CDR2 is SVGAGI in the germline V gene. For the CDR3, the DNA is TGTGCCAGCACCAGGACAGGGACCGGGGAGCTGTTTTTT. It encodes CASTRTGTGELFF.